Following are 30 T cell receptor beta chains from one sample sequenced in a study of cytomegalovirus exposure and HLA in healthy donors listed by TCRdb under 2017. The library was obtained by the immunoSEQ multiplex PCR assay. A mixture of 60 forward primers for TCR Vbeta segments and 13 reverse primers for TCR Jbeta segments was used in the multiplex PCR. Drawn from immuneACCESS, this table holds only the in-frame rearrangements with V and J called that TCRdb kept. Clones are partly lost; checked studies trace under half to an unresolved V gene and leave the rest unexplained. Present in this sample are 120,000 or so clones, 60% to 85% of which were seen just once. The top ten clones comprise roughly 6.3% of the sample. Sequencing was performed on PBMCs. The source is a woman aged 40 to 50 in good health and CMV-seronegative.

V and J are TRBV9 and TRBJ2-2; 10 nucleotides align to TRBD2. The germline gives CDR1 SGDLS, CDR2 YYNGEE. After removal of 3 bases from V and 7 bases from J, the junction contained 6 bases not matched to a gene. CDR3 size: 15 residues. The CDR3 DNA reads TGTGCCAGCAGCGCTAGCGGGAGCAGGGGCGGGGAGCTGTTTTTT. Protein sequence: CASSASGSRGGELFF.

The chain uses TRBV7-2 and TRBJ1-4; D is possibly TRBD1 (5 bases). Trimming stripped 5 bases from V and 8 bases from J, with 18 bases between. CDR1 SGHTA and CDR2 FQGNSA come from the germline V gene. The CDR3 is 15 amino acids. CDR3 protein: CASSPRTGGREKLFF. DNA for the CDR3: TGTGCCAGCAGCCCCCGTACGGGGGGTAGAGAAAAACTGTTTTTT.

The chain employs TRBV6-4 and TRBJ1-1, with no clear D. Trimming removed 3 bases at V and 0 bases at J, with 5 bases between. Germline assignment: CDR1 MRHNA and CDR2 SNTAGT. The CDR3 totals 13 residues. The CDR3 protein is CASSDEMNTEAFF. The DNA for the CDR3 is TGTGCCAGCAGTGATGAGATGAACACTGAAGCTTTCTTT.

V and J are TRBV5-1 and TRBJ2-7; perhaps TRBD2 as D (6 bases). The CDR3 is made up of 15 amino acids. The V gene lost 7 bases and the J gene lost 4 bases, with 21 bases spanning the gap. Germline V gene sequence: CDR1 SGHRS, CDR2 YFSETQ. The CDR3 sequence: CASGRGDSLLYEQYF. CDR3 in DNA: TGCGCCAGCGGACGCGGGGACTCATTACTTTACGAGCAGTACTTC. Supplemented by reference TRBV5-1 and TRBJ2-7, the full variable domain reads KAGVTQTPRYLIKTRGQQVTLSCSPISGHRSVSWYQQTPGQGLQFLFEYFSETQRNKGNFPGRFSGRQFSNSRSEMNVSTLELGDSALYLCASGRGDSLLYEQYFGPGTRLTVT.

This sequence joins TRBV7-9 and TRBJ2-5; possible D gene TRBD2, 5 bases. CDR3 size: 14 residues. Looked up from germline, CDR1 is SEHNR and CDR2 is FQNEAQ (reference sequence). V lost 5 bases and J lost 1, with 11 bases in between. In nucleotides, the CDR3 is TGTGCCAGCAGCCCAAGCGGAGTCCAAGAGACCCAGTACTTC. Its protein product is CASSPSGVQETQYF. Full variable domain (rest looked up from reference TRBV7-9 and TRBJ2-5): DTGVSQNPRHKITKRGQNVTFRCDPISEHNRLYWYRQTLGQGPEFLTYFQNEAQLEKSRLLSDRFSAERPKGSFSTLEIQRTEQGDSAMYLCASSPSGVQETQYFGPGTRLLVL.

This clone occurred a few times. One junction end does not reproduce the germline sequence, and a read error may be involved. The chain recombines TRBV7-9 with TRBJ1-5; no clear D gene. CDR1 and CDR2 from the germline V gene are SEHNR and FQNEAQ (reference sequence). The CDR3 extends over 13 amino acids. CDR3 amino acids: CSSSPLSGQPQHF. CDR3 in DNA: TGTTCCAGCAGCCCCCTATCGGGTCAGCCCCAGCATTTT.

CDR3 DNA: TGTGCCAGCAGCTTAGACAGGCATTCCTACGAGCAGTACTTC. Residues: CASSLDRHSYEQYF. The rearrangement uses TRBV7-2 and TRBJ2-5, with a possible D match to TRBD1 (5 bases). The assigned J gene may be wrong: the sequence end matches TRBJ2-7 better. CDR1 and CDR2 from the germline V gene are SGHTA and FQGNSA. This CDR3 has 14 amino acids.

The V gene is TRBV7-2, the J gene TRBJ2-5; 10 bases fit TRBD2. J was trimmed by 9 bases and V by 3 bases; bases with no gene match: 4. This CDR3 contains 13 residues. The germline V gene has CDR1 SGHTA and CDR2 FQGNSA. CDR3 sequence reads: CASSFTSGKAQYF. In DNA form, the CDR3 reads TGTGCCAGCAGCTTCACTAGCGGGAAGGCCCAGTACTTC.

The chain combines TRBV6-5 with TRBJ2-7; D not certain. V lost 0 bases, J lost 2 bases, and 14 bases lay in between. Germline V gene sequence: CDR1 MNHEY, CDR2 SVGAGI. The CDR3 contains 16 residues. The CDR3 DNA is TGTGCCAGCAGTTACTCGATAATCACTCCCGCCTACGAGCAGTACTTC. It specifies CASSYSIITPAYEQYF.

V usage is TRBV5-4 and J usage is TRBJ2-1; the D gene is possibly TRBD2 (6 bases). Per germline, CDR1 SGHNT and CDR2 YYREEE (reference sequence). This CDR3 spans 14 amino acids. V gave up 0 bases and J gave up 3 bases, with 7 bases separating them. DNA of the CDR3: TGTGCCAGCAGCTTGGCCGGGAGCTACAATGAGCAGTTCTTC. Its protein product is CASSLAGSYNEQFF.

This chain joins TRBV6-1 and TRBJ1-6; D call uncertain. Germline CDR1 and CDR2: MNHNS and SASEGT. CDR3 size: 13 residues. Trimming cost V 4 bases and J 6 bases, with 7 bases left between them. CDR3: CASSGQVNSPLHF. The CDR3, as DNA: TGTGCCAGCAGTGGTCAGGTTAATTCACCCCTCCACTTT.

The CDR3 coding sequence is TGTGCCAGCAGTTCGACAGGAAAAGAGACCCAGTACTTC. Encoded protein: CASSSTGKETQYF. The V gene is TRBV28, the J gene TRBJ2-5; TRBD1 is a possible D gene (6 bases). The length of the CDR3 is 13 residues. Deletions cut 4 bases from V and 3 bases from J, with 9 bases between. The germline gives CDR1 MDHEN, CDR2 SYDVKM.

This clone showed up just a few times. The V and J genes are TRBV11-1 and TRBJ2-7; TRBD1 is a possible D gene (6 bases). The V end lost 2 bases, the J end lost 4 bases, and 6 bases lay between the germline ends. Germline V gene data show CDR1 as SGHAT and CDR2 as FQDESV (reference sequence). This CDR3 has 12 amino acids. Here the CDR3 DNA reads TGTGCCAGCAGCTTACAGGGGTACGAGCAGTACTTC. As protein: CASSLQGYEQYF.

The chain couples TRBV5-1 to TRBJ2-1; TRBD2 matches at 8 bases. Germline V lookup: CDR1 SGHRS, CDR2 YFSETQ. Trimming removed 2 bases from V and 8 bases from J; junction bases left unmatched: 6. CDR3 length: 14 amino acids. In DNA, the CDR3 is TGCGCCAGCAGCTTTACAGCGGGAGTATATGAGCAGTTCTTC. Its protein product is CASSFTAGVYEQFF.

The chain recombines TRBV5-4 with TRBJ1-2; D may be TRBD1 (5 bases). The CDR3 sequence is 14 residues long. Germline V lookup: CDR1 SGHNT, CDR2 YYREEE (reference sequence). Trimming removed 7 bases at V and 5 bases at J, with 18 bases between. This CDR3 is CASGYSGGRYGYTF. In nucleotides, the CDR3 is TGTGCCAGCGGATATAGCGGGGGAAGGTATGGCTACACCTTC.

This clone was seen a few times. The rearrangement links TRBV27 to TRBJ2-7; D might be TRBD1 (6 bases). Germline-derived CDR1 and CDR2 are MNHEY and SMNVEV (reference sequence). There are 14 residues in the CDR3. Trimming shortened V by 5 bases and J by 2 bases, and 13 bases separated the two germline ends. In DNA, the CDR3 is TGTGCCAGCAGTCGCTCTCCAGGGGCCTACGAGCAGTACTTC. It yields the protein CASSRSPGAYEQYF.

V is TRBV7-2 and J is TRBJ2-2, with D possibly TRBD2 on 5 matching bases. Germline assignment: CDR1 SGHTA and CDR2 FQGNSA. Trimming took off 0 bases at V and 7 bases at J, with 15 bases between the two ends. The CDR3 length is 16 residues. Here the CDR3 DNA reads TGTGCCAGCAGCTTAGCGCAGGTCAGCGCGGGCGGGGAGCTGTTTTTT. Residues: CASSLAQVSAGGELFF.

CDR3 nucleotide sequence: TGTGCCAGCAGCCAAGGGCGGTGGGACAGCTCCTACGAGCAGTACTTC. This encodes CASSQGRWDSSYEQYF. The chain joins TRBV14 to TRBJ2-7; TRBD1 matches at 7 bases. This CDR3 is built from 16 residues. Germline V gene lookup returns CDR1 SGHDN and CDR2 FVKESK. V lost 1 base and J lost 0; bases outside the gene matches: 6.

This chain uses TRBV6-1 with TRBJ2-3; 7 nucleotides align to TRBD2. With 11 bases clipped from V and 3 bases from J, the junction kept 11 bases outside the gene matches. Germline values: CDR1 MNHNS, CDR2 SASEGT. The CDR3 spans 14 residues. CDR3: CAARGDYTTDTQYF. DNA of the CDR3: TGTGCCGCCAGAGGGGACTATACGACAGATACGCAGTATTTT.

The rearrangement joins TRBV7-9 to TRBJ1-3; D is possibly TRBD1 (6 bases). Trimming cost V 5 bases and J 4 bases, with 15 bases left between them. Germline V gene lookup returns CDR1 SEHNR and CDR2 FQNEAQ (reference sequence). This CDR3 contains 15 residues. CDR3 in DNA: TGTGCCAGCAGCACTAGTACAGGGAGCGGAAACACCATATATTTT. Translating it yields CASSTSTGSGNTIYF.

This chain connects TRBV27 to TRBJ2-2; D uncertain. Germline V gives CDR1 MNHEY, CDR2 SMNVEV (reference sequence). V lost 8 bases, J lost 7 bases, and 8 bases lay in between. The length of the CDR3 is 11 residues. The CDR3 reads CASQRSGELFF. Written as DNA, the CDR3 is TGTGCCAGCCAACGTAGCGGGGAGCTGTTTTTT.

The CDR3 DNA follows: TGTGTTACGACCGGGACTAGGTTCACCGGGGAGCTGTTTTTT. Encoded protein: CVTTGTRFTGELFF. The chain links TRBV27 to TRBJ2-2, with TRBD2 identical over 8 bases. CDR1 is MNHEY and CDR2 is SMNVEV in the germline V gene (reference sequence). The CDR3 extends over 14 amino acids.

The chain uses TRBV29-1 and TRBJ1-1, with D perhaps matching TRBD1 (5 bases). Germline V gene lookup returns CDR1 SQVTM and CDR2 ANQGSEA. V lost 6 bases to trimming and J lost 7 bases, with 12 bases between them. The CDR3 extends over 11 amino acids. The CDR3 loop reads CSVGGVGEAFF. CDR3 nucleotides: TGCAGCGTGGGAGGGGTTGGTGAAGCTTTCTTT.

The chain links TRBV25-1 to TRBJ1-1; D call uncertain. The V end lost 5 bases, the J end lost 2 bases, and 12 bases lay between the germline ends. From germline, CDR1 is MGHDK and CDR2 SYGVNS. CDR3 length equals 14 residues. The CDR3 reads CASSPTRRNTEAFF. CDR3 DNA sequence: TGTGCCAGCAGTCCCACAAGGAGAAACACTGAAGCTTTCTTT.

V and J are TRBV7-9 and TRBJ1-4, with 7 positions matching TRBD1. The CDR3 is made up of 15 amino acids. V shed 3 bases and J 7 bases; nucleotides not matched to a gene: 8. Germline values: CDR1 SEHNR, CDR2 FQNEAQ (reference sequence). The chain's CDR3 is CASSFGQALSEKLFF. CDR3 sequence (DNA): TGTGCCAGCAGCTTCGGACAGGCCTTGAGTGAAAAACTGTTTTTT. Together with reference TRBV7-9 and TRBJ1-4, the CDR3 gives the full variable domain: DTGVSQNPRHKITKRGQNVTFRCDPISEHNRLYWYRQTLGQGPEFLTYFQNEAQLEKSRLLSDRFSAERPKGSFSTLEIQRTEQGDSAMYLCASSFGQALSEKLFFGSGTQLSVL.

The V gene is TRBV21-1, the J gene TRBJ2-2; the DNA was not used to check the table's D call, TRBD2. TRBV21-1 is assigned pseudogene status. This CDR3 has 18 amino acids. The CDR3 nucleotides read TGTGCCAGCAGCACCCAGGGGCTAGCGGAGACGAACACCGGGGAGCTGTTTTTT. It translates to CASSTQGLAETNTGELFF.

In DNA form, the CDR3 reads TGTGCCAGCAGTGTGCAAGGGCGGGCCTATGGCTACACCTTC. Translating gives CASSVQGRAYGYTF. The gene calls are TRBV2 and TRBJ1-2, with D uncertain. Germline-derived CDR1 and CDR2 are SNHLY and FYNNEI. The CDR3 covers 14 residues. Trimming removed 4 bases from V and 4 bases from J, with 13 bases in between.

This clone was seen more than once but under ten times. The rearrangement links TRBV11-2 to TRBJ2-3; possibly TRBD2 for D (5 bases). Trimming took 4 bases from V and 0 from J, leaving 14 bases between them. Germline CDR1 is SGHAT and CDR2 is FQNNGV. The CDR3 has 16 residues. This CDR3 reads CASSYREFLSTDTQYF. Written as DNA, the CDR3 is TGTGCCAGCAGCTACCGGGAATTCCTTAGCACAGATACGCAGTATTTT.

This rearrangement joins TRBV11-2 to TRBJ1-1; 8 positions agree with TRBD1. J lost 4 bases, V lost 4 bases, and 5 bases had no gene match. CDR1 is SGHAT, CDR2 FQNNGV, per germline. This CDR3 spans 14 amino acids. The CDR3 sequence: CASSSHRGSTEAFF. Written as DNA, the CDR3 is TGTGCCAGCAGCTCTCACAGGGGGTCCACTGAAGCTTTCTTT.

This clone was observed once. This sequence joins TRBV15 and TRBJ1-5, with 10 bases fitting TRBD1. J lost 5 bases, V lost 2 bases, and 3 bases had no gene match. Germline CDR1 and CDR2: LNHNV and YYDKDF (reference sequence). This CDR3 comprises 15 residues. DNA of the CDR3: TGTGCCACCAGCAGATACGGGACAGGGGATCAGCCCCAGCATTTT. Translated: CATSRYGTGDQPQHF.